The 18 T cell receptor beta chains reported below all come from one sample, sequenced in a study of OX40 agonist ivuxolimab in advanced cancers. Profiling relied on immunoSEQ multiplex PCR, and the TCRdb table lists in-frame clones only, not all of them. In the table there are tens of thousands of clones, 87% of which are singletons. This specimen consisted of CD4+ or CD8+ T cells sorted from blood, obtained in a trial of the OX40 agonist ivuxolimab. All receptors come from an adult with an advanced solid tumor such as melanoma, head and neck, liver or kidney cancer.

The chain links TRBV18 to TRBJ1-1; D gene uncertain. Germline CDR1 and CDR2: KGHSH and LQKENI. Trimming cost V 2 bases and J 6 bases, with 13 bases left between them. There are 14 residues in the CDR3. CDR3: CASSPGRVGPEAFF. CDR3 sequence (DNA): TGTGCCAGCTCACCAGGTAGGGTAGGGCCTGAAGCTTTCTTT.

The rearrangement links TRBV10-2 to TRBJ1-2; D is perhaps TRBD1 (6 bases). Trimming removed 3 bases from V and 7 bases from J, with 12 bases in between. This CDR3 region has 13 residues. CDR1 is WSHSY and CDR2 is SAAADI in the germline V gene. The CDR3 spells CASSDPQGPGYTF. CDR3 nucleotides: TGCGCCAGCAGTGATCCACAGGGTCCTGGCTACACCTTC.

Written as DNA, the CDR3 is TGTGCCAGCAGCACCCAGCCTAATTCACCCCTCCACTTT. Residues: CASSTQPNSPLHF. The chain employs TRBV5-6 and TRBJ1-6; D unclear. Trimming pared 4 bases from V and 6 bases from J, leaving 8 bases between. The CDR3 sequence is 13 residues long. Germline CDR1 SGHDT, CDR2 YYEEEE.

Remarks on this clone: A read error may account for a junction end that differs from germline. The CDR3 DNA sequence: TGTGCCGTCAGAGGGGGTGAAGAAGCTTTCTTT. This translates into CAVRGGEEAFF. The rearrangement links TRBV10-3 to TRBJ1-1; weak D call: TRBD1 (6 bases). Germline lookup yields CDR1 ENHRY and CDR2 SYGVKD. This CDR3 spans 11 amino acids.

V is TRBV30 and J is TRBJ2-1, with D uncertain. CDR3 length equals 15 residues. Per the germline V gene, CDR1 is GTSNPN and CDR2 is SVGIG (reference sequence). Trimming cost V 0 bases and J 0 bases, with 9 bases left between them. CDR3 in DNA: TGTGCCTGGAGTGTAAGATGGAGCTCCTACAATGAGCAGTTCTTC. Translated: CAWSVRWSSYNEQFF.

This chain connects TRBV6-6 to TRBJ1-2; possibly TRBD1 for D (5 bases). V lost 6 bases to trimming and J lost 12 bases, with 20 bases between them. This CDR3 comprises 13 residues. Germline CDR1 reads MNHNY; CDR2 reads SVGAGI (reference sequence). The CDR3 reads CASREPGLEGNTF. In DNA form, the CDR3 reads TGTGCCAGCAGAGAGCCGGGACTGGAGGGTAACACCTTC.

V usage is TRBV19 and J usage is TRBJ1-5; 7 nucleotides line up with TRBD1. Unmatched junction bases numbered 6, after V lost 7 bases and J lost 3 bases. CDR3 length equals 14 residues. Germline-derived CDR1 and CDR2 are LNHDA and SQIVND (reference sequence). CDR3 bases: TGTGCCAGTACCGATGGGACAGTCAATCAGCCCCAGCATTTT. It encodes CASTDGTVNQPQHF.

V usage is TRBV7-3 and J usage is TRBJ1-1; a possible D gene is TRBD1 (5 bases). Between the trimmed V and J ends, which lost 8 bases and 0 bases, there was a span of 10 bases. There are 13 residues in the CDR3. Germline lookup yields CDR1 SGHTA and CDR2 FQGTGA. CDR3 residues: CASREGMNTEAFF. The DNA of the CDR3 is TGTGCCAGCCGGGAGGGGATGAACACTGAAGCTTTCTTT.

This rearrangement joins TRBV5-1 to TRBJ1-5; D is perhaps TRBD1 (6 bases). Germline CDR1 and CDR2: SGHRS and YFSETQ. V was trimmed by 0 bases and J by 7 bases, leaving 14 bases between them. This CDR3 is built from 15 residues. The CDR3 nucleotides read TGCGCCAGCAGCTTGGAAGGGACAACAGGGCAGCCCCAGCATTTT. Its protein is CASSLEGTTGQPQHF.

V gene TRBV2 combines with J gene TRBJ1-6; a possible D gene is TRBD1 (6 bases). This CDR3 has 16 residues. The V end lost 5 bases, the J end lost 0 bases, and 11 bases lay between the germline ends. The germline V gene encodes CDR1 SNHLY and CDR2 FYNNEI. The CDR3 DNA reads TGTGCCAGCAGTACAGGGAGGAGCTCCTATAATTCACCCCTCCACTTT. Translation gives CASSTGRSSYNSPLHF.

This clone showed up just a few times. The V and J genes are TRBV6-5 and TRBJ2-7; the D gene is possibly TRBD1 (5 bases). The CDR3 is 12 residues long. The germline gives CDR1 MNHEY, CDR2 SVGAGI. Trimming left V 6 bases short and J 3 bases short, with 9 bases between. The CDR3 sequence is CASRTGYYEQYF. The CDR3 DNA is TGTGCCAGCAGAACAGGATACTACGAGCAGTACTTC.

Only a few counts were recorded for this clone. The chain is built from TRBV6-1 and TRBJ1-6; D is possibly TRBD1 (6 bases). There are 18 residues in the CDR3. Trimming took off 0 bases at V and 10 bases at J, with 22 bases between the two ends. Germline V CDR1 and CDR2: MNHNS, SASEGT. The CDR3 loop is CASSEASRGRLGKSPLHF. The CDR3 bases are TGTGCCAGCAGTGAAGCGTCGCGGGGGCGCTTAGGGAAATCACCCCTCCACTTT.

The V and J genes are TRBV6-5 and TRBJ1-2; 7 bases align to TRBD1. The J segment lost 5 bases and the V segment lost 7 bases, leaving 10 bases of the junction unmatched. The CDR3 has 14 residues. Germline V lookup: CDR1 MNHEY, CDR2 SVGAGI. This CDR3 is CASTVGRGLYGYTF. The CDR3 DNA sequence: TGTGCCAGCACGGTCGGGAGGGGGCTTTATGGCTACACCTTC.

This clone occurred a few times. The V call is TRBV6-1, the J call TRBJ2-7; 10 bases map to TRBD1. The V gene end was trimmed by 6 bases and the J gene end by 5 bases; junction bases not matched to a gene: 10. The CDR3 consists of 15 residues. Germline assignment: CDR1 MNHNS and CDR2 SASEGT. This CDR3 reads CASSSWGQGRHEQYF. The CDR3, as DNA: TGTGCCAGCAGCTCATGGGGACAGGGGAGACACGAGCAGTACTTC.

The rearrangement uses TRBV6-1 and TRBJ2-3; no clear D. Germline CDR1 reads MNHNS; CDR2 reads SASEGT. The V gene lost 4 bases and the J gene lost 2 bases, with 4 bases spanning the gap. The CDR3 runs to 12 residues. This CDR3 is CASSAATDTQYF. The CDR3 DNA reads TGTGCCAGCAGTGCTGCCACAGATACGCAGTATTTT.

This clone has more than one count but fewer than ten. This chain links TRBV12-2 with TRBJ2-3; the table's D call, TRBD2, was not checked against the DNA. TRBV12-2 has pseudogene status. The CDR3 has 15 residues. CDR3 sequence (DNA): TGTGCAAGTCTACTTAGAGGCCTAGAGGCGGATACGCAGTATTTT. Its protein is CASLLRGLEADTQYF.

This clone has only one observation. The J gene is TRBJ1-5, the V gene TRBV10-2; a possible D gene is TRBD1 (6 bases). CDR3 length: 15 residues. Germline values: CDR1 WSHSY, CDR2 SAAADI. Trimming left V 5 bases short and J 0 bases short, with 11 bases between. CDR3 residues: CASSKNRDSNQPQHF. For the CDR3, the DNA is TGCGCCAGCAGTAAGAACAGGGATAGCAATCAGCCCCAGCATTTT.

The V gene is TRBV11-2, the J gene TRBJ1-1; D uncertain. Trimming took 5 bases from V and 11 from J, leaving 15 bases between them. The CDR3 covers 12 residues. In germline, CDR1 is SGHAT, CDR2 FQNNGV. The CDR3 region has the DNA TGTGCCAGCAGCCCGGGCTTCGGGATGGCTTTCTTT. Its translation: CASSPGFGMAFF.